Below are 27 T cell receptor beta chains sequenced from a single sample in a study of blood T cell repertoires in COVID-19. Profiling relied on immunoSEQ multiplex PCR, and the TCRdb table lists in-frame clones only, not all of them. This sample has 65,000 to 75,000 clones, with approximately 87% found just once. The sample consisted of peripheral blood. The receptors were sampled from a man aged 50 or older with active COVID-19.

This chain links TRBV29-1 with TRBJ2-4, with 8 bases fitting TRBD1. The V and J ends lost 2 bases and 8 bases, in that order; junction bases with no gene match: 14. Germline CDR1 is SQVTM and CDR2 is ANQGSEA. The CDR3 length is 16 residues. CDR3 sequence (DNA): TGCAGCGTTGAAAGCTCCCGAGGGACAGGTCGATACATTCAGTACTTC. Translation gives CSVESSRGTGRYIQYF. The full variable domain, rest sourced from reference TRBV29-1 and TRBJ2-4, is SAVISQKPSRDICQRGTSLTIQCQVDSQVTMMFWYRQQPGQSLTLIATANQGSEATYESGFVIDKFPISRPNLTFSTLTVSNMSPEDSSIYLCSVESSRGTGRYIQYFGAGTRLSVL.

The chain joins TRBV7-3 to TRBJ2-6; maybe TRBD2 (5 bases). The CDR3 runs to 18 residues. From germline, CDR1 is SGHTA and CDR2 FQGTGA. With 2 bases removed from V and 0 bases from J, the gap between germline ends came to 14 bases. CDR3 residues: CASSLGPQRSSGANVLTF. The CDR3 coding sequence is TGTGCCAGCAGCTTAGGGCCACAGCGGAGCTCTGGGGCCAACGTCCTGACTTTC. The whole variable domain, remainder taken from reference TRBV7-3 and TRBJ2-6, is GAGVSQTPSNKVTEKGKYVELRCDPISGHTALYWYRQSLGQGPEFLIYFQGTGAADDSGLPNDRFFAVRPEGSVSTLKIQRTERGDSAVYLCASSLGPQRSSGANVLTFGAGSRLTVL.

This sequence joins TRBV10-1 and TRBJ1-2, with 10 positions matching TRBD1. Germline V CDR1 and CDR2: WNHNN, SYGVQD (reference sequence). The V and J ends lost 6 bases and 9 bases, in that order; junction bases with no gene match: 4. The CDR3 consists of 12 residues. The CDR3 loop is CASRGTGDSYTF. In DNA form, the CDR3 reads TGCGCCAGCAGAGGGACAGGGGATAGCTACACCTTC.

A few counts support this clone. The chain uses TRBV2 and TRBJ2-3; perhaps TRBD2 as D (6 bases). Germline V gene data show CDR1 as SNHLY and CDR2 as FYNNEI. Trimming stripped 3 bases from V and 8 bases from J, with 12 bases between. CDR3 length equals 13 residues. CDR3 DNA sequence: TGTGCCAGCAGTGATGGGGACTCTGGTACGCAGTATTTT. This gives the protein CASSDGDSGTQYF.

The chain has TRBV29-1 and TRBJ1-2; D unresolved. Germline CDR1 is SQVTM and CDR2 is ANQGSEA. This CDR3 region has 11 residues. Trimming took 4 bases from V and 7 from J, leaving 10 bases between them. The CDR3 loop is CSVGIQSGYTF. The CDR3, as DNA: TGCAGCGTTGGAATACAAAGTGGCTACACCTTC. The whole variable domain, filled in from reference TRBV29-1 and TRBJ1-2, reads SAVISQKPSRDICQRGTSLTIQCQVDSQVTMMFWYRQQPGQSLTLIATANQGSEATYESGFVIDKFPISRPNLTFSTLTVSNMSPEDSSIYLCSVGIQSGYTFGSGTRLTVV.

This clone appeared once. In DNA, the CDR3 is TGTGCCAGCGGGAAGGAGGGTAACACTGAAGCTTTCTTT. This translates into CASGKEGNTEAFF. The J gene is TRBJ1-1, the V gene TRBV2; no firm D call. The V gene's germline CDR1 is SNHLY and CDR2 FYNNEI. V was trimmed by 8 bases and J by 2 bases, leaving 12 bases between them. The CDR3 spans 13 residues.

Within the sample, this clone is medium-sized. In DNA, the CDR3 is TGCAGTGCTAGTTTCCGAGGGAAAACTGAAGCTTTCTTT. The encoded protein is CSASFRGKTEAFF. The chain couples TRBV20-1 to TRBJ1-1; D gene ambiguous. Trimming stripped 3 bases from V and 5 bases from J, with 13 bases between. Germline CDR1 is DFQATT and CDR2 is SNEGSKA (reference sequence). The CDR3 totals 13 residues.

This chain links TRBV2 with TRBJ2-7, with 10 bases aligning to TRBD1. The germline gives CDR1 SNHLY, CDR2 FYNNEI. Germline trimming cut 6 bases from V and 2 bases from J; bases unmatched to any gene: 13. This CDR3 has 17 residues. CDR3: CASRANRQGARTYEQYF. In DNA form, the CDR3 reads TGTGCCAGCAGGGCAAACAGACAGGGGGCGCGTACCTACGAGCAGTACTTC.

Only one count was recorded for this clone. The chain links TRBV5-1 to TRBJ2-5; D remains ambiguous. Germline CDR1 reads SGHRS; CDR2 reads YFSETQ. The ends were cut back, 4 bases at V and 5 bases at J, with 15 bases in the middle. This CDR3 spans 14 amino acids. CDR3 protein: CASSPRSRGETQYF. The CDR3 DNA sequence: TGCGCCAGCAGCCCCCGGTCCCGAGGTGAGACCCAGTACTTC.

In DNA, the CDR3 is TGTGCCAGCAGTCTAGGCCTGAGGGACACCGGGGAGCTGTTTTTT. Its translation: CASSLGLRDTGELFF. This chain links TRBV27 with TRBJ2-2; possible D gene TRBD2, 5 bases. The germline V and J ends were trimmed by 5 bases and 3 bases, with 13 bases remaining between them. CDR1 is MNHEY, CDR2 SMNVEV, per germline (reference sequence). This CDR3 contains 15 residues.

A few counts support this clone. This chain connects TRBV24-1 to TRBJ1-1, with 7 bases identical to TRBD1. The trim removed 2 bases at V and 10 bases at J, leaving 3 bases unmatched. The germline gives CDR1 KGHDR, CDR2 SFDVKD. The CDR3 totals 12 residues. In nucleotides, the CDR3 is TGTGCCACCAGTGATTCGGCAGGGGGAGCTTTCTTT. Residues: CATSDSAGGAFF.

The chain links TRBV11-1 to TRBJ2-1; D ambiguous. The germline CDR1 and CDR2 sequences are SGHAT and FQDESV (reference sequence). This CDR3 is 16 amino acids long. Deletions cut 3 bases from V and 6 bases from J, with 18 bases between. The CDR3 protein is CASSLRSGRLVNEQFF. DNA of the CDR3: TGTGCCAGCAGCTTGAGGTCCGGTCGCCTAGTCAATGAGCAGTTCTTC.

This chain links TRBV7-3 with TRBJ2-1; 9 bases line up with TRBD2. The V and J ends lost 4 bases and 0 bases, in that order; junction bases with no gene match: 4. The CDR3 loop spans 16 amino acids. The germline V gene encodes CDR1 SGHTA and CDR2 FQGTGA. The CDR3 sequence: CASSSLAGSSYNEQFF. The CDR3 nucleotides read TGTGCCAGCAGCTCCCTAGCGGGGAGCTCCTACAATGAGCAGTTCTTC.

This clone was seen once. This chain links TRBV5-4 with TRBJ2-5; 7 bases fit TRBD2. V trimming: 5 bases; J trimming: 4 bases; junction bases outside the gene matches: 8. Germline V CDR1 and CDR2: SGHNT, YYREEE (reference sequence). This CDR3 is 14 amino acids long. The CDR3 is CASSRPSSGETQYF. The CDR3, as DNA: TGTGCCAGCAGTCGACCTTCTAGCGGAGAGACCCAGTACTTC.

The chain carries TRBV6-5 and TRBJ2-7; 8 nucleotides line up with TRBD1. CDR1 and CDR2 from the germline V gene are MNHEY and SVGAGI. Unmatched junction bases numbered 6, after V lost 6 bases and J lost 2 bases. This CDR3 has 14 amino acids. This CDR3 is CASRTGTGPYEQYF. The CDR3 region has the DNA TGTGCCAGCAGGACCGGGACAGGTCCCTACGAGCAGTACTTC.

This chain connects TRBV24-1 to TRBJ1-1, with 9 bases matching TRBD1. The germline V gene encodes CDR1 KGHDR and CDR2 SFDVKD. V shed 3 bases and J 5 bases; nucleotides not matched to a gene: 6. The CDR3 runs to 15 residues. The CDR3 here is CATSDATGGRTEAFF. The CDR3 DNA follows: TGTGCCACCAGTGATGCAACAGGGGGCAGGACTGAAGCTTTCTTT.

The rearrangement links TRBV4-2 to TRBJ1-1; the D gene is possibly TRBD1 (5 bases). Trimming cost V 0 bases and J 11 bases, with 16 bases left between them. The CDR3 loop spans 14 amino acids. The germline V gene has CDR1 LGHNA and CDR2 YNFKEQ. Here the CDR3 reads CASSQDLDIKGAFF. CDR3 DNA sequence: TGTGCCAGCAGCCAAGATCTGGACATTAAGGGGGCTTTCTTT.

The rearrangement uses TRBV7-9 and TRBJ2-7; TRBD1 matches 9 bases. The CDR3 extends over 14 amino acids. CDR1 and CDR2 (germline): SEHNR, FQNEAQ (reference sequence). The ends lost 1 base at V and 4 bases at J; junction bases unmatched: 2. CDR3 protein: CASSLGGQGYEQYF. The CDR3 coding sequence is TGTGCCAGCAGCTTAGGGGGACAGGGTTACGAGCAGTACTTC. The full variable domain, with the rest looked up from reference TRBV7-9 and TRBJ2-7, is DTGVSQNPRHKITKRGQNVTFRCDPISEHNRLYWYRQTLGQGPEFLTYFQNEAQLEKSRLLSDRFSAERPKGSFSTLEIQRTEQGDSAMYLCASSLGGQGYEQYFGPGTRLTVT.

The J gene is TRBJ2-3, the V gene TRBV15, with TRBD2 identical over 10 bases. CDR3 size: 16 residues. Germline CDR1 LNHNV, CDR2 YYDKDF (reference sequence). J lost 5 bases, V lost 0 bases, and 5 bases had no gene match. The CDR3 region is CATSRELAGGGDTQYF. CDR3 nucleotides: TGTGCCACCAGCAGAGAATTAGCGGGAGGCGGAGATACGCAGTATTTT.

The chain joins TRBV5-1 to TRBJ2-5; 9 bases align to TRBD2. With 0 bases clipped from V and 4 bases from J, the junction kept 10 bases outside the gene matches. The germline CDR1 and CDR2 sequences are SGHRS and YFSETQ. The CDR3 length is 17 residues. This CDR3 is CASSLADRGGAGETQYF. CDR3 sequence (DNA): TGCGCCAGCAGCTTGGCCGACCGCGGGGGGGCCGGAGAGACCCAGTACTTC.

V is TRBV2 and J is TRBJ1-2, with 10 bases lining up with TRBD1. Germline V gene sequence: CDR1 SNHLY, CDR2 FYNNEI. V lost 1 base and J lost 7; bases outside the gene matches: 0. The CDR3 sequence is 13 residues long. This chain's CDR3 is CASSEGTGGGYTF. CDR3 in DNA: TGTGCCAGCAGTGAAGGGACAGGGGGTGGCTACACCTTC.

The chain carries TRBV15 and TRBJ1-4, with D maybe TRBD1 (5 bases). CDR1 and CDR2 from the germline V gene are LNHNV and YYDKDF (reference sequence). This CDR3 has 14 amino acids. The ends were cut back, 1 base at V and 8 bases at J, with 11 bases in the middle. CDR3 sequence reads: CATSRVQVYEKLFF. For the CDR3, the DNA is TGTGCCACCAGCAGAGTACAGGTTTACGAAAAACTGTTTTTT. Together with reference TRBV15 and TRBJ1-4, the CDR3 gives the full variable domain: DAMVIQNPRYQVTQFGKPVTLSCSQTLNHNVMYWYQQKSSQAPKLLFHYYDKDFNNEADTPDNFQSRRPNTSFCFLDIRSPGLGDTAMYLCATSRVQVYEKLFFGSGTQLSVL.

The V call is TRBV7-3, the J call TRBJ2-2, with 8 bases aligning to TRBD2. The CDR3 contains 17 residues. The germline V gene encodes CDR1 SGHTA and CDR2 FQGTGA. The V segment lost 0 bases and the J segment 7 bases; nucleotides outside the gene matches: 10. The CDR3 loop reads CASSLTPRSGSGGELFF. The CDR3 bases are TGTGCCAGCAGCTTAACGCCGAGGAGCGGGAGCGGCGGGGAGCTGTTTTTT.

This chain connects TRBV5-4 to TRBJ2-5; TRBD2 aligns across 14 bases. V was pared by 4 bases and J by 2 bases, with 4 bases of the junction left unmatched. Germline loops: CDR1 SGHNT, CDR2 YYREEE (reference sequence). This CDR3 is 16 amino acids long. Here the CDR3 reads CASSRRTSGGQETQYF. The CDR3 nucleotides read TGTGCCAGCAGCCGCCGGACTAGCGGGGGGCAAGAGACCCAGTACTTC.

This clone was counted a single time. This rearrangement joins TRBV3-1 (or the pseudogene TRBV3-2) to TRBJ2-1; no clear D gene. Germline CDR1 LGHDT, CDR2 YNNKEL (reference sequence). The length of the CDR3 is 13 residues. Between the trimmed V and J ends, which lost 1 base and 6 bases, there was a span of 7 bases. CDR3 sequence (DNA): TGTGCCAGCAGCCAAGTAAGAGGCAATGAGCAGTTCTTC. The encoded protein is CASSQVRGNEQFF.

The rearrangement links TRBV6-1 to TRBJ2-7; tentative D call: TRBD1 (5 bases). CDR1 MNHNS and CDR2 SASEGT come from the germline V gene. This CDR3 contains 12 residues. Trimming pared 3 bases from V and 4 bases from J, leaving 7 bases between. The chain's CDR3 is CASSDRVYEQYF. CDR3 nucleotides: TGTGCCAGCAGTGACAGGGTTTACGAGCAGTACTTC.

The CDR3 bases are TGTGCCAGCGGGGACTTTTTGGATACGCAGTATTTT. It encodes CASGDFLDTQYF. This chain connects TRBV6-5 to TRBJ2-3, with D possibly matching TRBD2 (6 bases). Trimming pared 8 bases from V and 6 bases from J, leaving 12 bases between. CDR3 length: 12 residues. The germline CDR1 and CDR2 sequences are MNHEY and SVGAGI.